This TCR beta chain was found in a study of blood T cell repertoires in COVID-19 (TCRdb year 2020). A note on the overall study: The collaborator samples originated in the United States, Italy and Spain and spanned the acute and convalescent phases of COVID-19. The dataset comprised deeply sampled blood TCRbeta repertoires from subjects exposed to, actively infected with, or recovered from COVID-19. A freely available public database, intended as a resource for researchers studying the immune response to SARS-CoV-2, is where the repertoires were released. The material from the prospective study consisted of cDNA or gDNA derived from T cells, B-cell-depleted T cells, or PBMCs. Where available, HLA class I and class II types were obtained from metadata supplied by the sample provider rather than from assay-based typing. Sample metadata almost always included a de-identified subject ID, COVID-19 status, age in years and sex. The samples were drawn from the first 160 participants of the ongoing ImmuneRACE study and from over 950 subjects provided by 6 global collaborators. Overall results and qualifications from the work: The quantity of clinical and demographic metadata differed by source and by participant and was supplied without curation.

Participants in the prospective study were enrolled through a virtual design, were aged 18 to 89 years, and lived in approximately 24 United States geographic areas. In the prospective study, participants were assigned to cohorts based on the clinical history participants reported in a screening survey and a study questionnaire. In the prospective study, mobile phlebotomists collected whole blood, serum and a nasopharyngeal or oropharyngeal swab from each participant. Over an approximately 2-month period, participants in the prospective study had the option of providing additional blood draws and questionnaires. Before DNA extraction, prospective study blood samples were shipped either frozen or at room temperature. The CDR3 covers 14 residues, taking in both the cysteine and the phenylalanine. The CDR3 DNA has 42 bases and is translated from base 1. CDR1 SEHNR and CDR2 FQNEAQ are derived from the germline V gene (reference sequence). V ends up 4 bases short and J 4 bases short, with an unmatched junction base count of 6.

TCRbeta CDR3 regions were amplified from genomic DNA by means of the immunoSEQ Assay, a bias-controlled multiplex PCR. Under the source paper's analysis protocol: Nucleated cell counts per sample were estimated from amplification of reference gene primers within the assay. To quantify the absolute abundance of each unique TCRbeta CDR3 rearrangement, sequence reads were collapsed and filtered. For each sample, productive Simpson clonality was calculated by taking the square root of Simpson's diversity index across productive rearrangements. This immuneACCESS table, as held by TCRdb, lists in-frame sequences with V and J called but not all clones. Of the missing ones, under half trace to an unresolved V gene in checked studies; the others have no known cause. That table furnishes V, J and clone size, whereas the DNA furnished D and trimming. Counted in this sample were 200,000 to 250,000 clones; approximately 80% of them appeared once. The ten most abundant clones make up 6.5% to 9% of the sample.

As for this clone: The target of this receptor is not known. Per-base quality was not reported, and no clone a single base away is much larger than it.

This TCR came from a woman in her thirties or forties with acute COVID-19. Source material: PBMCs or T cells enriched from blood (not recorded which). Recombination linked TRBV7-9 to TRBJ1-1; 7 bases in the junction line up with TRBD1. The DNA reads as follows: TGTGCCAGCAGCTCAAGGACAGGAATCACTGAAGCTTTCTTT. The encoded protein is CASSSRTGITEAFF. Full variable domain (CDR3 extended with the reference TRBV7-9 and TRBJ1-1 proteins): DTGVSQNPRHKITKRGQNVTFRCDPISEHNRLYWYRQTLGQGPEFLTYFQNEAQLEKSRLLSDRFSAERPKGSFSTLEIQRTEQGDSAMYLCASSSRTGITEAFFGQGTRLTVV.